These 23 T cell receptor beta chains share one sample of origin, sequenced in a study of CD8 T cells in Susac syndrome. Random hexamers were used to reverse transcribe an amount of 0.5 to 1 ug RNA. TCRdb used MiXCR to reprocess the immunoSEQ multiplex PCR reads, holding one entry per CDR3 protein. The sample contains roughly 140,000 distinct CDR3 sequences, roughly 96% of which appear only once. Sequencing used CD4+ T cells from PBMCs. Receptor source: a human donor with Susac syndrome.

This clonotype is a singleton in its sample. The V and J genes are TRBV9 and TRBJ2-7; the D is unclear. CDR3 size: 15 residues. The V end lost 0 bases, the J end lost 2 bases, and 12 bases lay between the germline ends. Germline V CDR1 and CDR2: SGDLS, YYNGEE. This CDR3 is CASSVASLGTYEQYF. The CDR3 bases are TGTGCCAGCAGCGTAGCCTCTCTCGGAACCTACGAGCAGTACTTC.

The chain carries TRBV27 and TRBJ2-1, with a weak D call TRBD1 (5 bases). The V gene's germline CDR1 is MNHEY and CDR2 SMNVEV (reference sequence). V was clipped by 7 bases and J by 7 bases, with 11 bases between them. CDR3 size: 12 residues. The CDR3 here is CASIGTGNEQFF. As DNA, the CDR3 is TGTGCCAGCATTGGTACAGGAAATGAGCAGTTCTTC.

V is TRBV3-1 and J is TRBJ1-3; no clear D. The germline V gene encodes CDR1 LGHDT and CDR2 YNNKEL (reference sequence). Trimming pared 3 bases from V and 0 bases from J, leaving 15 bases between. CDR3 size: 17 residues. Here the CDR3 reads CASSQGRPGFSGNTIYF. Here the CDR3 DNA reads TGTGCCAGCAGCCAGGGTCGACCGGGATTCTCTGGAAACACCATATATTTT.

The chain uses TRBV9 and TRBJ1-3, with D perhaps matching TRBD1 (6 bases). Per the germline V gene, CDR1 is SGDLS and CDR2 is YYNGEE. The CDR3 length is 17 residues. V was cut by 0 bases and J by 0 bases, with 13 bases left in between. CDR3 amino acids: CASSVGGGGLSGNTIYF. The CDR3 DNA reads TGTGCCAGCAGCGTAGGCGGGGGCGGTCTCTCTGGAAACACCATATATTTT.

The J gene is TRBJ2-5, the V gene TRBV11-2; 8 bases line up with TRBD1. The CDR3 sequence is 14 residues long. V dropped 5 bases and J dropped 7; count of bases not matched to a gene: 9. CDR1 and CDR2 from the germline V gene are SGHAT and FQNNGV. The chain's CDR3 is CASSARQGSGTQYF. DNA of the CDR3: TGTGCCAGCAGCGCCAGACAGGGGAGCGGGACCCAGTACTTC.

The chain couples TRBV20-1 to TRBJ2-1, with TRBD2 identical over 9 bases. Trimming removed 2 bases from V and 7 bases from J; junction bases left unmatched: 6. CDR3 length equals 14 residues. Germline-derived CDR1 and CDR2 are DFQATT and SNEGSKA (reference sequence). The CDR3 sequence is CSARRASGVNEQFF. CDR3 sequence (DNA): TGCAGTGCTAGACGGGCTAGCGGGGTTAATGAGCAGTTCTTC.

In DNA, the CDR3 is TGCGCCAGCAGCTTACTATCGGACTATGGCTACACCTTC. Residues: CASSLLSDYGYTF. V and J are TRBV5-1 and TRBJ1-2; no reliable D call. This CDR3 comprises 13 residues. Germline loops: CDR1 SGHRS, CDR2 YFSETQ. Trimming left V 2 bases short and J 3 bases short, with 8 bases between. Full variable domain (missing parts from reference TRBV5-1 and TRBJ1-2): KAGVTQTPRYLIKTRGQQVTLSCSPISGHRSVSWYQQTPGQGLQFLFEYFSETQRNKGNFPGRFSGRQFSNSRSEMNVSTLELGDSALYLCASSLLSDYGYTFGSGTRLTVV.

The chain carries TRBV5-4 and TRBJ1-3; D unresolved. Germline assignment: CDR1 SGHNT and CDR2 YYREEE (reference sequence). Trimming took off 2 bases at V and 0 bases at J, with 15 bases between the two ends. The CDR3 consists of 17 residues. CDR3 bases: TGTGCCAGCAGCTTTGGTTTTGGTTCAAACTCTGGAAACACCATATATTTT. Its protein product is CASSFGFGSNSGNTIYF.

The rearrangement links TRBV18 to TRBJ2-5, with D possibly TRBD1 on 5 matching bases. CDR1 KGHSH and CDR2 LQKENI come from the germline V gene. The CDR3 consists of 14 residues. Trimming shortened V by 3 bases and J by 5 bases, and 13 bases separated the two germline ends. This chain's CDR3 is CASSPLDRVETQYF. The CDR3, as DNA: TGTGCCAGCTCACCCCTCGACAGAGTCGAGACCCAGTACTTC.

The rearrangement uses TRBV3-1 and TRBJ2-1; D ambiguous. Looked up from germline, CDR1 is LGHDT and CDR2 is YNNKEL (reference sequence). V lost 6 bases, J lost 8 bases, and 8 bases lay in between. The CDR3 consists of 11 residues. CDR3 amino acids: CASSFGYEQFF. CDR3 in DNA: TGTGCCAGCAGTTTTGGATATGAGCAGTTCTTC.

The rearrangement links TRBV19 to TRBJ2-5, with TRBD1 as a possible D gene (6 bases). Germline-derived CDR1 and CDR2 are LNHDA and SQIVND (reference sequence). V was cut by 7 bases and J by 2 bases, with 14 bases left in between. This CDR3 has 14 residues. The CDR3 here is CASTPGDAQETQYF. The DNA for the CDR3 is TGTGCCAGTACCCCAGGGGACGCACAAGAGACCCAGTACTTC.

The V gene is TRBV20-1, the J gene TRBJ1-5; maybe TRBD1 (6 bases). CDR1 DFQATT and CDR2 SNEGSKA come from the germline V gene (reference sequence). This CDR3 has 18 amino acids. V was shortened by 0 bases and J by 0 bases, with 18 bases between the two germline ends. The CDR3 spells CSARDSLRAGHSNQPQHF. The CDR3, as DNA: TGCAGTGCTAGAGATAGTTTAAGAGCGGGACATAGCAATCAGCCCCAGCATTTT.

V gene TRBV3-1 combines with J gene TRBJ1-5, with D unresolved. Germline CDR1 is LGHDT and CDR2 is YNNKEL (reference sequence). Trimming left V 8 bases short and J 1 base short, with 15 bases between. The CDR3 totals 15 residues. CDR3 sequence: CASGYSRWSNQPQHF. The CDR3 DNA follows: TGTGCCAGCGGCTATTCTCGCTGGAGCAATCAGCCCCAGCATTTT. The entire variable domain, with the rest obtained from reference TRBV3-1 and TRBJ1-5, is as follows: DTAVSQTPKYLVTQMGNDKSIKCEQNLGHDTMYWYKQDSKKFLKIMFSYNNKELIINETVPNRFSPKSPDKAHLNLHINSLELGDSAVYFCASGYSRWSNQPQHFGDGTRLSIL.

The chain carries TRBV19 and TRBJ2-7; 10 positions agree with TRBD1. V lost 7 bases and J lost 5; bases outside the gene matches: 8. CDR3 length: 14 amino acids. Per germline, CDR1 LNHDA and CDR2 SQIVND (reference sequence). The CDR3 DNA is TGTGCCAGTAAAATCGAGACAGGGGGCGACGAGCAGTACTTC. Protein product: CASKIETGGDEQYF.

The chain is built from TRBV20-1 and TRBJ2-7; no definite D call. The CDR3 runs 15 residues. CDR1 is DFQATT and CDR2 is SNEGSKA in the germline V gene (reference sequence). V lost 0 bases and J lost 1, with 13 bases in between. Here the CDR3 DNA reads TGCAGTGCTAGAGATTCCGTGGCTTCTTCCTACGAGCAGTACTTC. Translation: CSARDSVASSYEQYF.

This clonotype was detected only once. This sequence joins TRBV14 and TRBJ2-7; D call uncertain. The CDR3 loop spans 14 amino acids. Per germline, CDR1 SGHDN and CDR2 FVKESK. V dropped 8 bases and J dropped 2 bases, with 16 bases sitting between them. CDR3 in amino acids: CASAVQPGTYEQYF. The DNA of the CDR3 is TGTGCCAGCGCCGTCCAACCAGGTACCTACGAGCAGTACTTC. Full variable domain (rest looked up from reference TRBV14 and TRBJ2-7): EAGVTQFPSHSVIEKGQTVTLRCDPISGHDNLYWYRRVMGKEIKFLLHFVKESKQDESGMPNNRFLAERTGGTYSTLKVQPAELEDSGVYFCASAVQPGTYEQYFGPGTRLTVT.

CDR3 in DNA: TGCAGCGTTGAGGAGGACAGGGCAATTCGTGGCTACACCTTC. This codes for CSVEEDRAIRGYTF. The chain has TRBV29-1 and TRBJ1-2; 8 bases match TRBD1. Germline V gives CDR1 SQVTM, CDR2 ANQGSEA. After removal of 3 bases from V and 7 bases from J, the junction contained 10 bases not matched to a gene. The CDR3 has 14 amino acids.

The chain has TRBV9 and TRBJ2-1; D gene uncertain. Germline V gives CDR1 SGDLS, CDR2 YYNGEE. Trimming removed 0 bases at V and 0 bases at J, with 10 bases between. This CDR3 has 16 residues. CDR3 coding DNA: TGTGCCAGCAGCGTAGTGGGGTCAAGCTCCTACAATGAGCAGTTCTTC. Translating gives CASSVVGSSSYNEQFF.

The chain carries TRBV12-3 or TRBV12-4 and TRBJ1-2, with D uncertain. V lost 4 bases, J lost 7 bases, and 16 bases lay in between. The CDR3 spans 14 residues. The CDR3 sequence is CASSSERLEIGYTF. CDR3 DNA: TGTGCCAGCAGTTCCGAGCGCTTGGAGATTGGCTACACCTTC.

The CDR3 spells CASSRRDRDTGELFF. CDR3 sequence (DNA): TGTGCCAGCAGTCGCCGGGACAGGGACACCGGGGAGCTGTTTTTT. This chain connects TRBV25-1 to TRBJ2-2; 9 bases align to TRBD1. The germline gives CDR1 MGHDK, CDR2 SYGVNS. There are 15 residues in the CDR3. J lost 3 bases, V lost 5 bases, and 4 bases had no gene match.

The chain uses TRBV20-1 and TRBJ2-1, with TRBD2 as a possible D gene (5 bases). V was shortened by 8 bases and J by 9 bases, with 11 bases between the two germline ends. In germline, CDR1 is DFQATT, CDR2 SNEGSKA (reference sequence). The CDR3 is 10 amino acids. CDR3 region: CSSGFTEQFF. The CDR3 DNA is TGCAGTTCGGGGTTCACTGAGCAGTTCTTC.

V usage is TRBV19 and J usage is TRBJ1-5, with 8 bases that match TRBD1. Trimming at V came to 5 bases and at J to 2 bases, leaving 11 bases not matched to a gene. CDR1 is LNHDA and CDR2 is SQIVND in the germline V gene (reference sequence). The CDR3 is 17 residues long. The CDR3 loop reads CASSFQGARGGNQPQHF. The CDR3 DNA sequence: TGTGCCAGTAGTTTCCAGGGGGCGCGAGGTGGCAATCAGCCCCAGCATTTT.

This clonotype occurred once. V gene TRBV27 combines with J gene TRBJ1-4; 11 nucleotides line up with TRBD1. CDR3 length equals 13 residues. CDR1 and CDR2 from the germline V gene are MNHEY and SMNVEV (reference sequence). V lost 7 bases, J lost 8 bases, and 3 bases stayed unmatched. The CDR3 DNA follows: TGTGCCAGCAAACGGGACAGGGGGGAAAAACTGTTTTTT. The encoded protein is CASKRDRGEKLFF.